Shown below are 3 T cell receptor beta chains from a single sample sequenced in a study of technical replicates of blood from several donors (dated by TCRdb to about 2017). The library was obtained by the immunoSEQ multiplex PCR assay. This immuneACCESS table, as held by TCRdb, lists in-frame sequences with V and J called but not all clones. Of the missing ones, under half trace to an unresolved V gene in checked studies; the others have no known cause. This sample comprises roughly 79,000 clones, roughly 95% of them detected only once. Jointly, the top ten make up about 0.41% of the sample. The sample consisted of T cells isolated from PBMCs. These receptor sequences come from a human donor in good health.

This chain connects TRBV10-3 to TRBJ2-6; tentative D call: TRBD2 (7 bases). V was pared by 6 bases and J by 0 bases, with 15 bases between. The CDR3 has 17 amino acids. The germline CDR1 and CDR2 sequences are ENHRY and SYGVKD. CDR3 residues: CAISRGGASSGANVLTF. The CDR3 DNA follows: TGTGCCATCAGCCGCGGGGGCGCTAGCTCTGGGGCCAACGTCCTGACTTTC.

The chain recombines TRBV9 with TRBJ1-2, with 11 bases fitting TRBD1. The J segment lost 7 bases and the V segment lost 4 bases, leaving 15 bases of the junction unmatched. This CDR3 contains 17 residues. Germline V lookup: CDR1 SGDLS, CDR2 YYNGEE. The CDR3 bases are TGTGCCAGCAGCCTTTTTTCCGGGACAGGGGGGCGATTTGGCTACACCTTC. Translation gives CASSLFSGTGGRFGYTF.

This sequence joins TRBV7-8 and TRBJ2-7; D is ambiguous. V dropped 5 bases and J dropped 7 bases, with 21 bases sitting between them. CDR1 and CDR2 (germline): SGHVS, FQNEAQ. The length of the CDR3 is 15 residues. Here the CDR3 reads CASSPLTARSREQYF. The CDR3 DNA sequence: TGTGCCAGCAGCCCACTAACGGCCCGGTCGCGGGAGCAGTACTTC.